The rows below give T cell receptor beta chains drawn from one sample of a study of control samples from healthy donors and cancer patients. TCRdb's table, derived via immunoSEQ multiplex PCR, lists solely in-frame clones and lacks some. The sample holds fewer than 200,000 clones, around 90% seen once. Sequencing was carried out using blood. The receptors here all came from a man between 25 and 39 years old in good health. CDR3s include the opening cysteine and the closing phenylalanine or tryptophan. A D gene is named only where the DNA matches it firmly. Where a row states a size, it is once, few, many or the class of an expanded clone; other rows omit it.

-	TRBV5-4	TRBJ1-1	once	TGTGCCAGCAGCTTGGCCTGGGGAAACACTGAAGCTTTCTTT	CASSLAWGNTEAFF
TRBD1	TRBV6-5	TRBJ1-5	-	TGTGCCAGCAGCACTACAGGGGGGAAACAGCCCCAGCATTTT	CASSTTGGKQPQHF
TRBD1	TRBV3-1/TRBV3-2	TRBJ1-1	-	TGTGCCAGCAGCCGGACAGGGACTGAAGCTTTCTTT	CASSRTGTEAFF
-	TRBV28	TRBJ2-3	-	TGTGCCAGCAGTCCTCGGACGGGTCCTTGGGAGCAGTATTTT	CASSPRTGPWEQYF
-	TRBV27	TRBJ2-5	-	TGTGCCAGCAGTGGGCTTGCACGCGAGACCCAGTACTTC	CASSGLARETQYF
TRBD1	TRBV6-1	TRBJ2-7	-	TGTGCCAGCAGGGAAGACAGGGCCGGCTACGAGCAGTACTTC	CASREDRAGYEQYF
-	TRBV18	TRBJ2-1	-	TGTGCCAGCTCAAGTCAGGGGACACCCAATGAGCAGTTCTTC	CASSSQGTPNEQFF
-	TRBV7-2	TRBJ2-7	-	TGTGCCAGCAGCTTAGGACGCTCCGAGCAGTACTTC	CASSLGRSEQYF
-	TRBV19	TRBJ1-1	once	TGTGCCAGTAGAACCACAGTGAACACTGAAGCTTTCTTT	CASRTTVNTEAFF
-	TRBV7-9	TRBJ2-1	-	TGTGCCAGCAGCCCCTCATACTCAAGCTCCTACAATGAGCAGTTCTTC	CASSPSYSSSYNEQFF
-	TRBV12-3/TRBV12-4	TRBJ1-5	-	TGTGCCAGCAGTTTAGGGGCCAATCGGCCCCAGCATTTT	CASSLGANRPQHF
TRBD2	TRBV11-3	TRBJ2-1	once	TGTGCCAGCAGCTCCCGGACTAGCGGGAGCAATGAGCAGTTCTTC	CASSSRTSGSNEQFF
TRBD2	TRBV27	TRBJ2-1	-	TGTGCCAGCAGTTTTACTAGCGGGACCTTTCTGGGCTACAATGAGCAGTTCTTC	CASSFTSGTFLGYNEQFF
TRBD1	TRBV30	TRBJ1-5	-	TGTGCCTGGACCGGACAGGGGAGTGCTCAGCCCCAGCATTTT	CAWTGQGSAQPQHF
-	TRBV19	TRBJ2-1	-	TGTGCCAGTAGTCCGGGAACCGCCCTGGGGGAGCAGTTCTTC	CASSPGTALGEQFF
-	TRBV10-3	TRBJ1-2	-	TGTGCCATCAGTGAGTCGGCCACGAGTCCCTATGGCTACACCTTC	CAISESATSPYGYTF
-	TRBV19	TRBJ1-5	-	TGTGCCACCAAGGTGGAGTTCTATAGCAATCAGCCCCAGCATTTT	CATKVEFYSNQPQHF
-	TRBV5-1	TRBJ2-5	-	TGCGCCAGCAGCCACGGGGCCGGGTCTCAAGAGACCCAGTACTTC	CASSHGAGSQETQYF
-	TRBV19	TRBJ2-6	-	TGTGCCAGTACCAAATCAGGGGCTGGGGCCAACGTCCTGACTTTC	CASTKSGAGANVLTF
-	TRBV20-1	TRBJ2-5	few	TGCAGTGCTAGAAGGAGAGGGGACCAGTACTTC	CSARRRGDQYF
TRBD1	TRBV27	TRBJ2-7	-	TGTGCCAGCAGCTCAACCCCGACAGGGGGTGTATTTGGGGGCGAGCAGTACTTC	CASSSTPTGGVFGGEQYF
-	TRBV6-1	TRBJ1-4	-	TGTGCCAGCAGTGAGGTTTATGAAAAACTGTTTTTT	CASSEVYEKLFF
-	TRBV6-1	TRBJ2-7	-	TGTGCCAGCAGTGATCTGGGCGTAACCTACGAGCAGTACTTC	CASSDLGVTYEQYF
-	TRBV15	TRBJ1-2	-	TGTGCCACCAGCAGAGATACGGGAACTTATGGCTACACCTTC	CATSRDTGTYGYTF
-	TRBV11-2	TRBJ2-3	-	TGTGCCAGCAGCTTAGATTACAGGGATACGCAGTATTTT	CASSLDYRDTQYF
TRBD1	TRBV4-2	TRBJ1-4	-	TGTGCCAGCAGCCAAGAGGGACAGGGGAATGAAAAACTGTTTTTT	CASSQEGQGNEKLFF
-	TRBV5-4	TRBJ1-6	once	TGTGCCAGCAGCTTGCAGGAAAGTTCACCCCTCCACTTT	CASSLQESSPLHF
-	TRBV28	TRBJ1-2	-	TGTGCCAGCGCTTTCAAAGTGGTCCGGGGGGCGGGGGGCTACACCTTC	CASAFKVVRGAGGYTF
TRBD2	TRBV9	TRBJ2-2	-	TGTGCCAGCAGCGTTCTAGCGGAGAACACCGGGGAGCTGTTTTTT	CASSVLAENTGELFF
TRBD1	TRBV28	TRBJ1-6	-	TGTGCCAGCAGTACGACTTGGACAGGGGTAGTTCGAGCCCTCCACTTT	CASSTTWTGVVRALHF
-	TRBV18	TRBJ2-7	-	TGTGCCAGCTCACCAGGGGGACAAGTGGTCGAGCAGTACTTC	CASSPGGQVVEQYF
-	TRBV9	TRBJ1-5	-	TGTGCCAGCAGCCCCGACAGTTATAGCAATCAGCCCCAGCATTTT	CASSPDSYSNQPQHF
-	TRBV6-5	TRBJ1-1	-	TGTGCCAGCAGTAAACCCGCCGCGAGAAACACTGAAGCTTTCTTT	CASSKPAARNTEAFF
-	TRBV5-5	TRBJ1-3	-	TGTGCCAGCCGCCTGCATACCTCTGGAAACACCATATATTTT	CASRLHTSGNTIYF
-	TRBV10-3	TRBJ1-1	few	TGTGCCATCACCGAGAGAGGGTCGGACACTGAAGCTTTCTTT	CAITERGSDTEAFF
-	TRBV4-3	TRBJ2-1	-	TGCGCCAGCAGCTCCTCTACTGGGGGGCTGGAACAGTTCTTC	CASSSSTGGLEQFF